A single sample is the source of the 16 T cell receptor beta chains below, sequenced in a study of blood T cells in healthy people across ages. Together with a sample-barcoded 5' primer, a J-beta primer mix was included in a second PCR lasting about 7 to 11 cycles. TCRdb reanalysed the 5' RACE reads using MiXCR and keeps one entry per CDR3 protein. Of roughly 700,000 distinct CDR3 sequences in the sample, roughly 32% were seen once. The sample taken for sequencing was blood. These receptors were obtained from a woman of 80 years or more in good health.

The chain joins TRBV20-1 to TRBJ1-1; D is unresolved. Trimming took 0 bases from V and 0 from J, leaving 8 bases between them. Germline CDR1 and CDR2: DFQATT and SNEGSKA (reference sequence). This CDR3 has 14 amino acids. The CDR3 coding sequence is TGCAGTGCTAGAGATCTGGAAATGAACACTGAAGCTTTCTTT. Translated, it gives CSARDLEMNTEAFF.

This clonotype was seen repeatedly, ten times or more. The chain combines TRBV12-3 or TRBV12-4 with TRBJ2-7; D is ambiguous. The CDR3 length is 14 residues. Trimming took off 0 bases at V and 7 bases at J, with 13 bases between the two ends. The CDR3 DNA reads TGTGCCAGCAGTTTAGCGTTGGACCTCGGGGAGCAGTACTTC. This gives the protein CASSLALDLGEQYF.

At least ten counts were recorded for this clonotype. J is TRBJ2-1 and V is TRBV3-1, with TRBD1 matching 9 bases. Germline CDR1 reads LGHDT; CDR2 reads YNNKEL (reference sequence). Trimming removed 3 bases from V and 1 base from J; junction bases left unmatched: 4. The CDR3 runs to 16 residues. CDR3 residues: CASSHRTGVSYNEQFF. Written as DNA, the CDR3 is TGTGCCAGCAGCCACCGGACAGGGGTGTCCTACAATGAGCAGTTCTTC.

This CDR3 is CSACLTHEQYF. The CDR3 nucleotides read TGCAGTGCCTGCTTAACCCACGAGCAGTACTTC. The chain couples TRBV20-1 to TRBJ2-5, with D uncertain. Gene TRBJ2-7 matches the end of the DNA better, so the J call may be wrong. The germline V gene encodes CDR1 DFQATT and CDR2 SNEGSKA (reference sequence). The CDR3 is made up of 11 amino acids.

Comment on this clonotype: This may come from a read error, since a much larger clone is one base off. The gene calls are TRBV20-1 and TRBJ2-7, with D possibly matching TRBD2 (5 bases). CDR3 length: 12 residues. Germline-derived CDR1 and CDR2 are DFQATT and SNEGSKA (reference sequence). The CDR3 bases are TGCAATGCTAATCCGAGGGCTGGCGAGCAGTACTTC. It codes for CNANPRAGEQYF.

Many counts were recorded for this clonotype. The chain joins TRBV6-2 or TRBV6-3 to TRBJ1-2, with 11 positions matching TRBD1. V shed 0 bases, J shed 6 bases, and the junction held 6 bases outside the gene matches. CDR3 length: 16 amino acids. Germline CDR1 is MNHEY and CDR2 is SVGEGT. CDR3 sequence (DNA): TGTGCCAGCAGTTACTCCCGGACAGGGGGCGAGGATGGCTACACCTTC. It is translated as CASSYSRTGGEDGYTF.

In its sample, this clonotype was seen once. V gene TRBV10-3 combines with J gene TRBJ1-1; tentatively, D is TRBD1 (6 bases). CDR3 length equals 14 residues. Trimming stripped 4 bases from V and 0 bases from J, with 9 bases between. Germline V gene data show CDR1 as ENHRY and CDR2 as SYGVKD. The CDR3 protein is CAISGGTLNTEAFF. CDR3 in DNA: TGTGCCATCAGTGGCGGGACACTGAACACTGAAGCTTTCTTT.

The chain joins TRBV7-3 to TRBJ2-1; 8 bases map to TRBD1. This CDR3 contains 15 residues. Germline CDR1 is SGHTA and CDR2 is FQGTGA. Trimming took 3 bases from V and 8 from J; bases not matched to a gene: 9. Written as DNA, the CDR3 is TGTGCCAGCAGCTTCGAGAACAGGGGGAACCATGAGCAGTTCTTC. It yields the protein CASSFENRGNHEQFF.

The CDR3 is CASSGRGQNTEAFF. The CDR3 DNA is TGCGCCAGCAGCGGACGGGGGCAGAACACTGAAGCTTTCTTT. The rearrangement links TRBV5-1 to TRBJ1-1, with D maybe TRBD1 (6 bases). V dropped 4 bases and J dropped 1 base, with 11 bases sitting between them. The length of the CDR3 is 14 residues. The germline CDR1 and CDR2 sequences are SGHRS and YFSETQ.

The genes are TRBV6-6 and TRBJ2-7; D might be TRBD1 (5 bases). This CDR3 has 15 amino acids. V gave up 0 bases and J gave up 3 bases, with 12 bases separating them. Germline loops: CDR1 MNHNY, CDR2 SVGAGI (reference sequence). The CDR3, as DNA: TGTGCCAGCAGTTACTCGAATGGGGCAGTCTACGAGCAGTACTTC. Protein product: CASSYSNGAVYEQYF.

V usage is TRBV5-6 and J usage is TRBJ1-5; 9 positions match TRBD1. The germline CDR1 and CDR2 sequences are SGHDT and YYEEEE. The CDR3 is 16 amino acids. Losses at the gene ends were 4 bases for V and 3 bases for J; bases not matched to a gene: 8. The CDR3 loop reads CASSPGTGSANQPQHF. CDR3 DNA sequence: TGTGCCAGCAGCCCTGGGACAGGGTCGGCCAATCAGCCCCAGCATTTT.

CDR3 in amino acids: CASSHGTGRFRAFF. In DNA form, the CDR3 reads TGTGCCAGCAGCCACGGGACAGGGAGATTTCGAGCTTTCTTT. The chain is built from TRBV9 and TRBJ1-1; 9 bases map to TRBD1. Germline V gene sequence: CDR1 SGDLS, CDR2 YYNGEE. The CDR3 length is 14 residues. Losses at the gene ends were 4 bases for V and 10 bases for J; bases not matched to a gene: 11.

This clonotype was recorded at least ten times. The J gene is TRBJ2-3, the V gene TRBV6-1; either TRBD1 or TRBD2 may fit D (5 bases each). Germline CDR1 MNHNS, CDR2 SASEGT. V lost 11 bases and J lost 7, with 19 bases in between. The CDR3 spans 13 residues. The CDR3 nucleotides read TGTGCCGGCGCCAGGGACGCTCTACATACGCAGTATTTT. The encoded protein is CAGARDALHTQYF.

The rearrangement joins TRBV20-1 to TRBJ2-1, with TRBD2 matching 9 bases. V lost 6 bases and J lost 3; bases outside the gene matches: 9. In germline, CDR1 is DFQATT, CDR2 SNEGSKA (reference sequence). This CDR3 is 15 amino acids long. The CDR3 reads CSAPSPSGDYNEQFF. CDR3 nucleotides: TGCAGTGCCCCAAGCCCTAGCGGGGACTACAATGAGCAGTTCTTC.

The chain employs TRBV20-1 and TRBJ2-1; no clear D. V was shortened by 2 bases and J by 7 bases, with 12 bases between the two germline ends. CDR1 and CDR2 from the germline V gene are DFQATT and SNEGSKA (reference sequence). The CDR3 contains 13 residues. The CDR3 DNA is TGCAGTGCTAGAAATCGCGGTCTGAATGAGCAGTTCTTC. It codes for CSARNRGLNEQFF.

In this sample, this clonotype turned up many times. This chain links TRBV20-1 with TRBJ2-5; either TRBD1 or TRBD2 may fit D (5 bases each). The CDR3 totals 13 residues. Trimming shortened V by 3 bases and J by 4 bases, and 12 bases separated the two germline ends. Germline V gene data show CDR1 as DFQATT and CDR2 as SNEGSKA (reference sequence). The CDR3 protein is CSARSGPLETQYF. CDR3 DNA sequence: TGCAGTGCTAGGTCGGGGCCCCTAGAGACCCAGTACTTC.